This T cell receptor (beta chain) was observed in a study of Ad26.COV2.S vaccination and SARS-CoV-2 variants. Looking at the study overall: Administration of Ad26.COV2.S was intramuscular, either once or twice 56 days apart. Study conclusions and caveats: After vaccination, substantial breadth of spike-specific CD8+ and CD4+ responses was reported. Total responses of T cells may have been underestimated by the analyses of TCR breadth and depth.

As to treatment: roughly 19 received Ad26.COV2.S at low or high dose, single or two shots; roughly 5 received placebo; per-sample allocation not given. Repertoires come from day 63 after the first vaccine or placebo injection. A Boston donor was an adult aged 18-55 years. This clone showed up just a few times. Its antigen is currently unknown. Germline V CDR1 and CDR2: SGHVS, FQNEAQ. V dropped 5 bases and J dropped 2 bases, with 19 bases sitting between them. CDR3 length equals 17 residues. Here immunoSEQ multiplex PCR was the method, and the copy in TCRdb shows in-frame clones only, minus some. The table records 350,000 to 450,000 clones, roughly 87% of them present only once.

The sequences come from peripheral blood, collected in a trial of Ad26.COV2.S vaccine versus placebo. The clonotype was recovered from a person aged 18-60 years who received the Ad26.COV2.S COVID-19 vaccine or a placebo. This chain connects TRBV7-8 to TRBJ1-5, with D possibly TRBD1 on 6 matching bases. The CDR3 here is CASSPQGRGWGNQPQHF. Here the CDR3 DNA reads TGTGCCAGCAGCCCCCAGGGGAGAGGGTGGGGCAATCAGCCCCAGCATTTT. The complete variable domain, with remaining parts taken from reference TRBV7-8 and TRBJ1-5, reads GAGVSQSPRYKVAKRGQDVALRCDPISGHVSLFWYQQALGQGPEFLTYFQNEAQLDKSGLPSDRFFAERPEGSVSTLKIQRTQQEDSAVYLCASSPQGRGWGNQPQHFGDGTRLSIL.